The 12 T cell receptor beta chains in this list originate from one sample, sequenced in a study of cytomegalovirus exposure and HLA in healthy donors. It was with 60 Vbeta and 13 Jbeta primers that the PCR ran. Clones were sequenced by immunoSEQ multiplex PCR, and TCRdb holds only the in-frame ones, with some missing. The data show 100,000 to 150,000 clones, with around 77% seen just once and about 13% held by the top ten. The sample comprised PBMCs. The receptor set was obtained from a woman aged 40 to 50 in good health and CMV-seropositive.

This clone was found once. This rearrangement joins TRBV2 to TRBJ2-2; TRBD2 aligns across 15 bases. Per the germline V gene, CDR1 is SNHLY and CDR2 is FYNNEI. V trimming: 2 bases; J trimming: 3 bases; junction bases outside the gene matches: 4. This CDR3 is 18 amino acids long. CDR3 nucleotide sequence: TGTGCCAGCAGTGAATGGGGACTAGCGGGAGGACACACCGGGGAGCTGTTTTTT. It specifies CASSEWGLAGGHTGELFF. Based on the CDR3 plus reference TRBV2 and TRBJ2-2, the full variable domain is EPEVTQTPSHQVTQMGQEVILRCVPISNHLYFYWYRQILGQKVEFLVSFYNNEISEKSEIFDDQFSVERPDGSNFTLKIRSTKLEDSAMYFCASSEWGLAGGHTGELFFGEGSRLTVL.

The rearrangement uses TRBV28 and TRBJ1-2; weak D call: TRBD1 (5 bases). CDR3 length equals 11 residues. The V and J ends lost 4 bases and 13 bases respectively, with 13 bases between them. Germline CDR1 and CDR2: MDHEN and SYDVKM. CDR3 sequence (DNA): TGTGCCAGCAGTTCCCCTATTGGGGCCACCTTC. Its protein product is CASSSPIGATF.

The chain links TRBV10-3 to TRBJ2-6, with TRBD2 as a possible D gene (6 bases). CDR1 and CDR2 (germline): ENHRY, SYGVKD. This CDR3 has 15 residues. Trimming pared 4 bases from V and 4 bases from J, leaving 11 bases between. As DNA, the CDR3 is TGTGCCATCAGTGGTGGAGGAGGGGGGGCCAACGTCCTGACTTTC. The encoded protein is CAISGGGGGANVLTF.

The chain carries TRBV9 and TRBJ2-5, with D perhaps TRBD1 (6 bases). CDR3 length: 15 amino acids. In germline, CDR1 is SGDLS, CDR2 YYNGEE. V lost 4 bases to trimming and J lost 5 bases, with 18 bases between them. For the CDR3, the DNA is TGTGCCAGCAGCACGCAACCAGGGGCGCGGGAGACCCAGTACTTC. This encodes CASSTQPGARETQYF.

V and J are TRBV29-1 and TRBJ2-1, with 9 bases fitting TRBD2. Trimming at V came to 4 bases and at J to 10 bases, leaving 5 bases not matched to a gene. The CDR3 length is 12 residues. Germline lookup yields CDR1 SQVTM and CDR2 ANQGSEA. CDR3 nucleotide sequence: TGCAGCGTTGGGCTAGCGGGAAGGGAGCAGTTCTTC. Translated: CSVGLAGREQFF.

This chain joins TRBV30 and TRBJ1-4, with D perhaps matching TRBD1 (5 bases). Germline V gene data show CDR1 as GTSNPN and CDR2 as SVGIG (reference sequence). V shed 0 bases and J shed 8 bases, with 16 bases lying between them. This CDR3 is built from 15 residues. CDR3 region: CAWSVGLGEGEKLFF. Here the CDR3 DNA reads TGTGCCTGGAGTGTCGGCTTAGGGGAAGGCGAAAAACTGTTTTTT.

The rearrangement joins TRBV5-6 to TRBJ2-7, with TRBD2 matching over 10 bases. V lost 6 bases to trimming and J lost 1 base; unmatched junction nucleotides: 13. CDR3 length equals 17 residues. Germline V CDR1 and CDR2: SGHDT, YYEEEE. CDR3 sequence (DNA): TGTGCCAGCACACACAGGGCTAGCGGGAGCCTTTCCTACGAGCAGTACTTC. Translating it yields CASTHRASGSLSYEQYF.

CDR3 DNA sequence: TGTGCCAGCAGCTTCCGGGATGGAGGAAACACCATATATTTT. Protein sequence: CASSFRDGGNTIYF. The chain uses TRBV5-4 and TRBJ1-3, with no clear D. The germline CDR1 and CDR2 sequences are SGHNT and YYREEE (reference sequence). The CDR3 sequence is 14 residues long. Deletions cut 2 bases from V and 4 bases from J, with 10 bases between.

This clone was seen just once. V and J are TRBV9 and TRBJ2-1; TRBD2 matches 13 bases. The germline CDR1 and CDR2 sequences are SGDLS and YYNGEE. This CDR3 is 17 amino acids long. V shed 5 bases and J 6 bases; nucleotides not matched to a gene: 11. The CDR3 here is CASSTGARTSGSNEQFF. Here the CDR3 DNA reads TGTGCCAGCAGTACGGGGGCGAGGACTAGCGGGAGCAATGAGCAGTTCTTC.

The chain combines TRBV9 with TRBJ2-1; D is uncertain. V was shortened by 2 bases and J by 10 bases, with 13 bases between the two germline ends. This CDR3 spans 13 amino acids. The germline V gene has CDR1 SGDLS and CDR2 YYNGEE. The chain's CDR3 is CASSVTSGSEQFF. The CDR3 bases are TGTGCCAGCAGCGTGACCTCAGGTTCCGAGCAGTTCTTC.

The CDR3 sequence is CASSVEAGGPTDTQYF. In DNA form, the CDR3 reads TGTGCCAGCAGCGTAGAAGCGGGAGGCCCCACAGATACGCAGTATTTT. The V call is TRBV9, the J call TRBJ2-3; the match to TRBD2 covers 9 bases. The CDR3 length is 16 residues. Germline values: CDR1 SGDLS, CDR2 YYNGEE. With 0 bases clipped from V and 2 bases from J, the junction kept 4 bases outside the gene matches.

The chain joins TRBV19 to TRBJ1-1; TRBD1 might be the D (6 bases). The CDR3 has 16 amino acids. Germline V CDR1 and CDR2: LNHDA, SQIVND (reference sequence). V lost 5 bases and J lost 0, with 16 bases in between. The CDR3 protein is CASSPRLYRVNTEAFF. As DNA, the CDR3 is TGTGCCAGTAGTCCACGACTCTACAGGGTGAACACTGAAGCTTTCTTT.